One and the same sample provided the 11 T cell receptor beta chains below, sequenced in a study of human T cells and chemical hapten exposure. This sample's time point: patch test 2, 6 weeks after DPC sensitization. Treatment given: therapeutic diphenylcyclopropenone sensitization with weekly scalp DPC. Each CDR3 protein is one row after TCRdb ran MiXCR on the RACE reads. The data show some 350,000 distinct CDR3 sequences, with about 6.9% seen just once and around 6% held by the top ten. The sample in question was whole blood, obtained in connection with sensitization to the hapten diphenylcyclopropenone (DPC). The receptor source for this set is a woman aged 18-29 years with alopecia areata. Some clones in this sample may be carry-over from other donors' samples.

This clonotype was observed at least ten times. V is TRBV5-1 and J is TRBJ2-3; 7 nucleotides line up with TRBD1. J was trimmed by 3 bases and V by 3 bases; bases with no gene match: 13. The CDR3 has 17 amino acids. Germline CDR1 reads SGHRS; CDR2 reads YFSETQ. The CDR3 here is CASSSLPAGGGTDTQYF. In DNA form, the CDR3 reads TGCGCCAGCAGCTCCCTCCCCGCAGGGGGTGGAACAGATACGCAGTATTTT.

This clonotype appeared a few times. The chain recombines TRBV20-1 with TRBJ2-5, with TRBD2 matching over 9 bases. CDR1 is DFQATT, CDR2 SNEGSKA, per germline (reference sequence). CDR3 length: 13 residues. V dropped 2 bases and J dropped 7; count of bases not matched to a gene: 5. For the CDR3, the DNA is TGCAGTGCTAGAATAGCGGGGGAAGTGACCCAGTACTTC. Amino acid sequence: CSARIAGEVTQYF.

This clonotype was observed a handful of times. The chain joins TRBV29-1 to TRBJ2-7; D unresolved. Trimming pared 2 bases from V and 2 bases from J, leaving 10 bases between. Germline V gene lookup returns CDR1 SQVTM and CDR2 ANQGSEA. The CDR3 has 13 amino acids. CDR3 protein: CSVESDQTYEQYF. The CDR3 DNA is TGCAGCGTTGAAAGTGACCAAACCTACGAGCAGTACTTC.

This clonotype was recorded many times. The J gene is TRBJ1-5, the V gene TRBV12-3 or TRBV12-4; D gene ambiguous. This CDR3 comprises 20 residues. V shed 5 bases and J shed 5 bases, with 31 bases lying between them. The CDR3 region has the DNA TGTGCCAGCAGTCTACGGGTCTGGGAAAGGGCCCCCCCAGTGGATCAGCCCCAGCATTTT. Residues: CASSLRVWERAPPVDQPQHF.

Only a few counts were recorded for this clonotype. The chain couples TRBV27 to TRBJ2-7; possible D gene TRBD2, 6 bases. Trimming cost V 5 bases and J 5 bases, with 13 bases left between them. CDR3 length: 13 amino acids. Germline lookup yields CDR1 MNHEY and CDR2 SMNVEV (reference sequence). CDR3: CASSLSEGHEQYF. The CDR3 region has the DNA TGTGCCAGCAGTCTTTCGGAGGGGCACGAGCAGTACTTC.

The chain recombines TRBV4-2 with TRBJ2-1; 7 bases are shared with TRBD2. Germline CDR1 is LGHNA and CDR2 is YNFKEQ. The V segment lost 0 bases and the J segment 15 bases; nucleotides outside the gene matches: 8. This CDR3 has 13 residues. CDR3 nucleotide sequence: TGTGCCAGCAGCCAAGATCTGGAACTAGCGCGGTTCTTC. Amino acid sequence: CASSQDLELARFF.

The genes are TRBV19 and TRBJ2-3, with 9 bases matching TRBD2. Trimming took 5 bases from V and 4 from J; bases not matched to a gene: 4. The CDR3 totals 14 residues. Germline V gives CDR1 LNHDA, CDR2 SQIVND (reference sequence). CDR3 in amino acids: CASSAGGAADTQYF. The CDR3 nucleotides are TGTGCCAGTAGTGCGGGGGGGGCCGCAGATACGCAGTATTTT.

This chain joins TRBV7-8 and TRBJ1-1, with no clear D. The CDR3 has 12 residues. Germline V gives CDR1 SGHVS, CDR2 FQNEAQ. Trimming removed 5 bases at V and 3 bases at J, with 7 bases between. CDR3 bases: TGTGCCAGCAGCCTCACAGACACTGAAGCTTTCTTT. This sequence encodes CASSLTDTEAFF. The full variable domain, completed using reference TRBV7-8 and TRBJ1-1, is GAGVSQSPRYKVAKRGQDVALRCDPISGHVSLFWYQQALGQGPEFLTYFQNEAQLDKSGLPSDRFFAERPEGSVSTLKIQRTQQEDSAVYLCASSLTDTEAFFGQGTRLTVV.

CDR3 in amino acids: CASSQDSTENIQYF. CDR3 coding DNA: TGTGCCAGCAGCCAAGATTCGACAGAAAACATTCAGTACTTC. The chain combines TRBV14 with TRBJ2-4, with D perhaps TRBD1 (5 bases). CDR1 is SGHDN, CDR2 FVKESK, per germline. CDR3 length: 14 amino acids. The ends were cut back, 0 bases at V and 5 bases at J, with 8 bases in the middle.

The rearrangement links TRBV28 to TRBJ1-6; no firm D call. Trimming took off 5 bases at V and 7 bases at J, with 15 bases between the two ends. CDR1 MDHEN and CDR2 SYDVKM come from the germline V gene. CDR3 length: 15 residues. The CDR3, as DNA: TGTGCCAGCAGTCAGGACCCAGGTCGGAATTCACCCCTCCACTTT. Its protein is CASSQDPGRNSPLHF.

This chain joins TRBV7-3 and TRBJ1-3; D ambiguous. The CDR3 extends over 13 amino acids. Trimming cost V 5 bases and J 4 bases, with 9 bases left between them. Germline assignment: CDR1 SGHTA and CDR2 FQGTGA. The DNA for the CDR3 is TGTGCCAGCAGCCTTAATGACGGAAACACCATATATTTT. Translating gives CASSLNDGNTIYF.